This TCR beta chain was profiled in a study of blood T cell repertoires in COVID-19 (dated by TCRdb to about 2020). In the study overall: The collaborator samples originated in the United States, Italy and Spain and spanned the acute and convalescent phases of COVID-19. The prospective study material was composed of cDNA or gDNA derived from T cells, B-cell-depleted T cells, or PBMCs. Deeply sampled blood TCRbeta repertoires from subjects exposed to, actively infected with, or recovered from COVID-19 were included in the dataset. A freely available public database, intended as a resource for researchers studying the immune response to SARS-CoV-2, is where the repertoires were released. Samples came from the ongoing ImmuneRACE study (first 160 participants) plus 1,254 subjects from 6 global collaborators. Sample metadata almost always included a de-identified subject ID, COVID-19 status, age in years and sex. Where available, HLA class I and class II types were obtained from metadata supplied by the sample provider rather than from assay-based typing. On the study overall, not on this receptor specifically: Clinical and demographic metadata were provided uncurated, with the amount varying by source and participant.

Whole blood was collected in K2EDTA tubes by collaborating institutions according to the institutions' own protocols. For TCRbeta analysis, collaborator samples were shipped as frozen whole blood, as isolated PBMCs, or as DNA extracted from either sample type. This clone was seen once. Its antigen target is currently unknown. Base qualities are not provided; no much larger clone lies one nucleotide away. TCRbeta CDR3 regions were amplified from genomic DNA by means of the immunoSEQ Assay, a bias-controlled multiplex PCR. On the study's bioinformatics: The number of nucleated cells in each sample was estimated by amplification of reference gene primers within the assay. To quantify the absolute abundance of each unique TCRbeta CDR3 rearrangement, sequence reads were collapsed and filtered. For each sample, productive Simpson clonality was calculated as the square root of Simpson's diversity index across productive rearrangements. Entries here come from immuneACCESS through TCRdb and include only in-frame sequences with V and J called. Some clones fail to appear in such tables; in the studies checked, an unresolved V gene covers under half of the shortfall, and the cause of the remainder is unknown. V and J calls and clone size are as listed in that table; D and trimming were resolved from the DNA. The sample contains roughly 150,000 clones, approximately 84% of them found a single time. Together, the top ten hold 44% of the sample.

Specimen: peripheral blood. The TCR originated in a human donor in a cohort sampled during active COVID-19.

The CDR3 region: CASTGLHNEQFF. The nucleotide sequence reads as follows: TGTGCCAGCACTGGACTTCACAATGAGCAGTTCTTC. The chain was built from TRBV2 and TRBJ2-1; tentative D gene TRBD2, with 5 bases matching. As encoded in the germline V gene, CDR1 is SNHLY while CDR2 is FYNNEI. Including the terminal cysteine and phenylalanine, the CDR3 comprises 12 residues. Left in the record is the CDR3 DNA by itself, 36 bases read in frame from the first base. V drops 7 bases and J drops 5 bases, leaving 9 bases in between.